Shown below are 16 T cell receptor beta chains from a single sample sequenced in a study of CD4+ T cells in melanoma. Clones were sequenced by immunoSEQ multiplex PCR, and TCRdb holds only the in-frame ones, with some missing. The sample carries over 130,000 clones, over 90% recorded once. Receptors were obtained from a human donor with melanoma.

V gene TRBV28 combines with J gene TRBJ1-5; 8 bases are a match to TRBD1. Trimming took 2 bases from V and 5 from J; bases not matched to a gene: 11. The CDR3 sequence is 17 residues long. Germline CDR1 and CDR2: MDHEN and SYDVKM. CDR3 nucleotides: TGTGCCAGCAGTTTACCCCGGACAGGGATGGGGCATCAGCCCCAGCATTTT. Translating it yields CASSLPRTGMGHQPQHF. Based on the CDR3 plus reference TRBV28 and TRBJ1-5, the full variable domain is DVKVTQSSRYLVKRTGEKVFLECVQDMDHENMFWYRQDPGLGLRLIYFSYDVKMKEKGDIPEGYSVSREKKERFSLILESASTNQTSMYLCASSLPRTGMGHQPQHFGDGTRLSIL.

The chain couples TRBV4-2 to TRBJ2-1; D is possibly TRBD2 (6 bases). Germline CDR1 LGHNA, CDR2 YNFKEQ. The V end lost 4 bases, the J end lost 4 bases, and 20 bases lay between the germline ends. The CDR3 sequence is 17 residues long. The CDR3 nucleotides are TGTGCCAGCAGCCGGGAGGACCAGGCCCTAAAGTACAATGAGCAGTTCTTC. Translating gives CASSREDQALKYNEQFF.

The chain is built from TRBV7-9 and TRBJ2-5, with 8 bases that match TRBD1. The junction had 10 bases not matched to a gene; V was cut back by 5 bases and J by 5 bases. Germline V gene lookup returns CDR1 SEHNR and CDR2 FQNEAQ (reference sequence). There are 15 residues in the CDR3. The CDR3 loop is CASSPTGTGLETQYF. DNA for the CDR3: TGTGCCAGCAGCCCCACTGGGACAGGCCTGGAGACCCAGTACTTC.

The chain joins TRBV7-2 to TRBJ1-2; a weak D match, TRBD1 (5 bases). Germline V lookup: CDR1 SGHTA, CDR2 FQGNSA. V was shortened by 5 bases and J by 2 bases, with 12 bases between the two germline ends. The CDR3 runs 14 residues. In DNA, the CDR3 is TGTGCCAGCAGCCCGACGGGACGGAACTATGGCTACACCTTC. It codes for CASSPTGRNYGYTF.

Worth noting for this clone: Other DNA variants within this sample encode the same CDR3. The chain couples TRBV7-9 to TRBJ1-4, with a tentative D call TRBD1 (6 bases). Between the trimmed V and J ends, which lost 2 bases and 8 bases, there was a span of 12 bases. The CDR3 extends over 14 amino acids. Germline values: CDR1 SEHNR, CDR2 FQNEAQ (reference sequence). The CDR3 spells CASSLSVQGEKLFF. The CDR3 DNA sequence: TGTGCCAGCAGCTTATCGGTACAGGGCGAAAAACTGTTTTTT.

This chain connects TRBV2 to TRBJ1-4, with D perhaps TRBD1 (5 bases). Trimming removed 4 bases from V and 7 bases from J, with 13 bases in between. Germline-derived CDR1 and CDR2 are SNHLY and FYNNEI. CDR3 size: 14 residues. In DNA form, the CDR3 reads TGTGCCAGCAGTGCCCGGGGCATTGTTGAAAAACTGTTTTTT. Its protein product is CASSARGIVEKLFF.

The gene calls are TRBV30 and TRBJ1-1; D is uncertain. Trimming removed 0 bases at V and 5 bases at J, with 13 bases between. CDR1 GTSNPN and CDR2 SVGIG come from the germline V gene (reference sequence). The CDR3 sequence is 14 residues long. In DNA, the CDR3 is TGTGCCTGGAGTGTACTCGTGGGAGGAACTGAAGCTTTCTTT. This sequence encodes CAWSVLVGGTEAFF.

This clone is a singleton in its sample. The V gene is TRBV7-7, the J gene TRBJ2-7, with D possibly called TRBD1 or TRBD2 (6 bases each). The CDR3 has 17 residues. Germline CDR1 reads SSHAT; CDR2 reads FNYEAQ (reference sequence). Trimming left V 5 bases short and J 3 bases short, with 23 bases between. The CDR3 spells CASSVFLGGPVFYEQYF. The CDR3 bases are TGTGCCAGCAGCGTCTTTCTCGGGGGCCCAGTATTCTACGAGCAGTACTTC.

The chain links TRBV7-9 to TRBJ2-7; D is perhaps TRBD2 (5 bases). Germline values: CDR1 SEHNR, CDR2 FQNEAQ (reference sequence). V lost 1 base and J 10 bases, leaving 11 bases between the germline ends. The CDR3 runs to 12 residues. The CDR3 DNA is TGTGCCAGCAGCTTAGAAGGAGGAGCACAGTACTTC. Its translation is CASSLEGGAQYF. The whole variable domain, filled in from reference TRBV7-9 and TRBJ2-7, reads DTGVSQNPRHKITKRGQNVTFRCDPISEHNRLYWYRQTLGQGPEFLTYFQNEAQLEKSRLLSDRFSAERPKGSFSTLEIQRTEQGDSAMYLCASSLEGGAQYFGPGTRLTVT.

This chain connects TRBV11-2 to TRBJ2-5; the D gene is possibly TRBD2 (5 bases). This CDR3 contains 14 residues. The V end was cut by 5 bases, the J end by 2 bases, with 12 bases between. Germline V CDR1 and CDR2: SGHAT, FQNNGV. The CDR3, as DNA: TGTGCCAGCAGCCTAGCATACGGACAAGAGACCCAGTACTTC. Translated, it gives CASSLAYGQETQYF.

The chain combines TRBV5-4 with TRBJ2-5; 8 bases fit TRBD1. Looked up from germline, CDR1 is SGHNT and CDR2 is YYREEE (reference sequence). The ends lost 0 bases at V and 5 bases at J; junction bases unmatched: 9. CDR3 length equals 16 residues. CDR3 DNA sequence: TGTGCCAGCAGCTTGGGACCCCCAGGGGGCGCGGAGACCCAGTACTTC. Residues: CASSLGPPGGAETQYF.

This sequence joins TRBV19 and TRBJ2-2, with 10 bases identical to TRBD2. V lost 6 bases and J lost 1; bases outside the gene matches: 2. This CDR3 contains 15 residues. Germline-derived CDR1 and CDR2 are LNHDA and SQIVND (reference sequence). The CDR3 coding sequence is TGTGCCAGTAGACTAGCGGGACTGAACACCGGGGAGCTGTTTTTT. Its protein is CASRLAGLNTGELFF. The full variable domain, its missing parts supplied by reference TRBV19 and TRBJ2-2, is DGGITQSPKYLFRKEGQNVTLSCEQNLNHDAMYWYRQDPGQGLRLIYYSQIVNDFQKGDIAEGYSVSREKKESFPLTVTSAQKNPTAFYLCASRLAGLNTGELFFGEGSRLTVL.

The genes are TRBV5-1 and TRBJ2-7, with a weak D call TRBD2 (6 bases). The CDR3 extends over 15 amino acids. The ends were cut back, 4 bases at V and 3 bases at J, with 17 bases in the middle. CDR1 and CDR2 from the germline V gene are SGHRS and YFSETQ. The CDR3 sequence: CASSTVGGPNYEQYF. The DNA of the CDR3 is TGCGCCAGCAGCACTGTGGGGGGTCCTAACTACGAGCAGTACTTC.

The gene calls are TRBV11-1 and TRBJ2-7; D remains unclear. Trimming left V 2 bases short and J 6 bases short, with 17 bases between. The CDR3 is 15 residues long. In germline, CDR1 is SGHAT, CDR2 FQDESV (reference sequence). The CDR3 sequence is CASSLSALGRIEQYF. The CDR3 DNA follows: TGTGCCAGCAGCTTATCGGCGCTCGGAAGGATCGAGCAGTACTTC.

The chain uses TRBV5-1 and TRBJ2-1; 13 nucleotides line up with TRBD2. Germline-derived CDR1 and CDR2 are SGHRS and YFSETQ. V lost 0 bases and J lost 6; bases outside the gene matches: 18. CDR3 length: 21 amino acids. CDR3 residues: CASSLDPSTSGLAGSPNEQFF. The CDR3 DNA sequence: TGCGCCAGCAGCTTGGATCCAAGCACATCGGGACTAGCGGGGTCACCCAATGAGCAGTTCTTC. Looking up the rest from reference TRBV5-1 and TRBJ2-1 gives the full variable domain: KAGVTQTPRYLIKTRGQQVTLSCSPISGHRSVSWYQQTPGQGLQFLFEYFSETQRNKGNFPGRFSGRQFSNSRSEMNVSTLELGDSALYLCASSLDPSTSGLAGSPNEQFFGPGTRLTVL.

The chain has TRBV7-3 and TRBJ2-3; D not certain. V was clipped by 2 bases and J by 7 bases, with 10 bases between them. From germline, CDR1 is SGHTA and CDR2 FQGTGA. The CDR3 covers 13 residues. The CDR3 coding sequence is TGTGCCAGCAGCTTAGATGTGGGGAATACGCAGTATTTT. It translates to CASSLDVGNTQYF.